One and the same sample provided the 25 T cell receptor beta chains below, sequenced in a study of cytomegalovirus exposure and HLA in healthy donors. This PCR relied on a set of 60 Vbeta primers and 13 Jbeta primers. Repertoires were generated with immunoSEQ multiplex PCR, while TCRdb's copy carries only in-frame clones and drops some. The data hold 75,000 to 100,000 clones, with 70% to 80% observed a single time. Sequencing was done on a sample of PBMCs. These TCRs come from a man between 60 and 70 years old in good health and CMV-seronegative.

A single count supports this clone. This chain connects TRBV7-8 to TRBJ2-5, with 8 bases identical to TRBD1. CDR1 and CDR2 from the germline V gene are SGHVS and FQNEAQ. Trimming at V came to 4 bases and at J to 8 bases, leaving 3 bases not matched to a gene. CDR3 size: 12 residues. CDR3 in amino acids: CASSYGQGTQYF. The DNA of the CDR3 is TGTGCCAGCAGCTACGGACAGGGAACCCAGTACTTC.

This chain links TRBV5-6 with TRBJ1-5, with 9 positions matching TRBD1. Losses at the gene ends were 3 bases for V and 0 bases for J; bases not matched to a gene: 10. The germline CDR1 and CDR2 sequences are SGHDT and YYEEEE. This CDR3 has 18 residues. CDR3 nucleotides: TGTGCCAGCAGCTCACGCAGGGGACAGGGATATAGCAATCAGCCCCAGCATTTT. Protein product: CASSSRRGQGYSNQPQHF.

The chain combines TRBV10-3 with TRBJ2-3; D is possibly TRBD2 (6 bases). CDR3 length: 14 amino acids. V lost 10 bases and J 1 base, leaving 15 bases between the germline ends. Germline V gives CDR1 ENHRY, CDR2 SYGVKD. In DNA, the CDR3 is TGTGCCACCCAGGGACTCCTAGGCACAGATACGCAGTATTTT. Translated: CATQGLLGTDTQYF.

This clone showed up just a few times. The chain is built from TRBV7-8 and TRBJ1-2; TRBD1 matches 8 bases. This CDR3 comprises 16 residues. The ends lost 1 base at V and 4 bases at J; junction bases unmatched: 8. Germline V gives CDR1 SGHVS, CDR2 FQNEAQ. CDR3 bases: TGTGCCAGCAGCTTAGGAAGGGGACAGGAGGGCTATGGCTACACCTTC. It specifies CASSLGRGQEGYGYTF.

V usage is TRBV5-1 and J usage is TRBJ2-7; 8 bases fit TRBD2. The CDR3 is 15 amino acids. With 4 bases clipped from V and 0 bases from J, the junction kept 6 bases outside the gene matches. Germline lookup yields CDR1 SGHRS and CDR2 YFSETQ. The CDR3 loop is CASSPGRDGSYEQYF. DNA of the CDR3: TGCGCCAGCAGCCCCGGGAGGGACGGCTCCTACGAGCAGTACTTC.

The CDR3 DNA is TGTGCCGCAAAGGAGGGCGGCTCCTACGAGCAGTACTTC. This encodes CAAKEGGSYEQYF. The genes are TRBV30 and TRBJ2-7; TRBD2 is a possible D gene (6 bases). Trimming stripped 8 bases from V and 0 bases from J, with 14 bases between. The germline V gene encodes CDR1 GTSNPN and CDR2 SVGIG (reference sequence). The CDR3 covers 13 residues.

CDR3 sequence: CASSLEASGSDTQYF. The CDR3 DNA reads TGTGCCAGCAGCTTAGAGGCTAGCGGCTCAGATACGCAGTATTTT. The V call is TRBV7-6, the J call TRBJ2-3; 7 bases align to TRBD2. CDR1 and CDR2 from the germline V gene are SGHVS and FNYEAQ. Trimming cost V 1 base and J 4 bases; bases outside gene matches: 5. The CDR3 runs to 15 residues.

The chain uses TRBV14 and TRBJ2-7; 7 bases line up with TRBD2. CDR3 length: 13 amino acids. Germline assignment: CDR1 SGHDN and CDR2 FVKESK. With 4 bases clipped from V and 5 bases from J, the junction kept 5 bases outside the gene matches. CDR3 nucleotides: TGTGCCAGCAGCCTAGGGAGGGTAGACGAGCAGTACTTC. Translating it yields CASSLGRVDEQYF.

The chain recombines TRBV28 with TRBJ1-3, with no clear D. Germline loops: CDR1 MDHEN, CDR2 SYDVKM. V was shortened by 8 bases and J by 0 bases, with 11 bases between the two germline ends. The CDR3 has 14 amino acids. This CDR3 reads CASSRYSSGNTIYF. DNA of the CDR3: TGTGCCAGCTCCAGGTACTCCTCTGGAAACACCATATATTTT.

The chain couples TRBV7-2 to TRBJ2-7, with 9 bases aligning to TRBD1. From germline, CDR1 is SGHTA and CDR2 FQGNSA. The CDR3 spans 17 residues. The J segment lost 3 bases and the V segment lost 2 bases, leaving 11 bases of the junction unmatched. As DNA, the CDR3 is TGTGCCAGCAGCTTATCATTCCCGGGACAGGGCCTCTACGAGCAGTACTTC. Protein sequence: CASSLSFPGQGLYEQYF.

Here the CDR3 DNA reads TGCAGCGTTCAGGGGATGGCGAACACCGGGGAGCTGTTTTTT. As protein: CSVQGMANTGELFF. V usage is TRBV29-1 and J usage is TRBJ2-2; perhaps TRBD1 as D (6 bases). This CDR3 contains 14 residues. Germline V gives CDR1 SQVTM, CDR2 ANQGSEA. Trimming took 5 bases from V and 0 from J, leaving 10 bases between them.

This clone has only a few counts. This chain uses TRBV15 with TRBJ2-3; the D gene is possibly TRBD2 (6 bases). Trimming pared 3 bases from V and 2 bases from J, leaving 12 bases between. Germline assignment: CDR1 LNHNV and CDR2 YYDKDF (reference sequence). This CDR3 spans 15 amino acids. The DNA of the CDR3 is TGTGCCACCAGCAGGGAGGGCCGGATCACAGATACGCAGTATTTT. Translated: CATSREGRITDTQYF. The variable domain in full, completed from reference TRBV15 and TRBJ2-3, reads DAMVIQNPRYQVTQFGKPVTLSCSQTLNHNVMYWYQQKSSQAPKLLFHYYDKDFNNEADTPDNFQSRRPNTSFCFLDIRSPGLGDTAMYLCATSREGRITDTQYFGPGTRLTVL.

The V call is TRBV4-1, the J call TRBJ2-7; possibly TRBD1 for D (6 bases). This CDR3 region has 15 residues. Germline V CDR1 and CDR2: MGHRA, YSYEKL. Trimming took 0 bases from V and 5 from J, leaving 14 bases between them. Written as DNA, the CDR3 is TGCGCCAGCAGCCAAGATAGGGGGAGCTGGAACGAGCAGTACTTC. This translates into CASSQDRGSWNEQYF.

The rearrangement links TRBV27 to TRBJ2-5; 11 nucleotides align to TRBD2. The junction had 3 bases not matched to a gene; V was cut back by 5 bases and J by 4 bases. The CDR3 is 14 amino acids. The germline gives CDR1 MNHEY, CDR2 SMNVEV (reference sequence). The CDR3 loop reads CASSPLAGVETQYF. The CDR3 region has the DNA TGTGCCAGCAGTCCACTAGCGGGGGTAGAGACCCAGTACTTC.

The chain combines TRBV29-1 with TRBJ1-5; TRBD1 matches 7 bases. The CDR3 extends over 12 amino acids. The V and J ends lost 4 bases and 5 bases, in that order; junction bases with no gene match: 2. Germline CDR1 is SQVTM and CDR2 is ANQGSEA. The CDR3 reads CSVGQGHQPQHF. CDR3 nucleotide sequence: TGCAGCGTTGGACAGGGCCATCAGCCCCAGCATTTT.

The chain joins TRBV30 to TRBJ2-6, with D possibly being TRBD2 (6 bases). Germline V gene lookup returns CDR1 GTSNPN and CDR2 SVGIG (reference sequence). The CDR3 is made up of 12 amino acids. Between the trimmed V and J ends, which lost 5 bases and 4 bases, there was a span of 6 bases. The CDR3 spells CAWRGGANVLTF. CDR3 nucleotide sequence: TGTGCCTGGCGGGGGGGGGCCAACGTCCTGACTTTC. Full variable domain (missing parts from reference TRBV30 and TRBJ2-6): SQTIHQWPATLVQPVGSPLSLECTVEGTSNPNLYWYRQAAGRGLQLLFYSVGIGQISSEVPQNLSASRPQDRQFILSSKKLLLSDSGFYLCAWRGGANVLTFGAGSRLTVL.

The rearrangement links TRBV29-1 to TRBJ1-1; D unclear. Trimming pared 3 bases from V and 11 bases from J, leaving 13 bases between. In germline, CDR1 is SQVTM, CDR2 ANQGSEA. The CDR3 extends over 11 amino acids. DNA for the CDR3: TGCAGCGTTGATTGGGAGAGTCTTGCTTTCTTT. This codes for CSVDWESLAFF.

This clone was picked up a small number of times. The chain recombines TRBV5-1 with TRBJ2-3, with a tentative D call TRBD1 (7 bases). V lost 0 bases, J lost 6 bases, and 11 bases lay in between. This CDR3 has 14 residues. Germline CDR1 SGHRS, CDR2 YFSETQ. The CDR3 region is CASSLGRGRDTQYF. DNA of the CDR3: TGCGCCAGCAGCTTGGGCAGGGGGAGGGATACGCAGTATTTT.

The J gene is TRBJ2-2, the V gene TRBV19, with 10 bases aligning to TRBD2. Germline loops: CDR1 LNHDA, CDR2 SQIVND (reference sequence). Germline trimming cut 5 bases from V and 6 bases from J; bases unmatched to any gene: 6. The CDR3 sequence is 15 residues long. The CDR3 DNA reads TGTGCCAGTAGTTCACTAGCGGGACTGTCCGGGGAGCTGTTTTTT. Residues: CASSSLAGLSGELFF. Supplemented by reference TRBV19 and TRBJ2-2, the full variable domain reads DGGITQSPKYLFRKEGQNVTLSCEQNLNHDAMYWYRQDPGQGLRLIYYSQIVNDFQKGDIAEGYSVSREKKESFPLTVTSAQKNPTAFYLCASSSLAGLSGELFFGEGSRLTVL.

V is TRBV28 and J is TRBJ2-7; tentative D call: TRBD2 (5 bases). The V gene's germline CDR1 is MDHEN and CDR2 SYDVKM. The CDR3 is made up of 16 amino acids. The ends were cut back, 3 bases at V and 4 bases at J, with 19 bases in the middle. CDR3 nucleotide sequence: TGTGCCAGCAGTTTGGCGGGTAAGGATATAATATACGAGCAGTACTTC. Encoded protein: CASSLAGKDIIYEQYF.

The V and J genes are TRBV6-6 and TRBJ2-1; D may be TRBD2 (5 bases). Trimming left V 8 bases short and J 0 bases short, with 14 bases between. Germline-derived CDR1 and CDR2 are MNHNY and SVGAGI (reference sequence). The CDR3 is 15 residues long. The CDR3 reads CASASGRSSYNEQFF. Here the CDR3 DNA reads TGTGCCAGCGCGAGCGGTAGGAGCTCCTACAATGAGCAGTTCTTC.

The rearrangement links TRBV6-5 to TRBJ2-1, with 8 nucleotides matching TRBD1. This CDR3 comprises 13 residues. From germline, CDR1 is MNHEY and CDR2 SVGAGI. Trimming took 1 base from V and 9 from J; bases not matched to a gene: 2. CDR3 in amino acids: CASSYFDRGEQFF. DNA for the CDR3: TGTGCCAGCAGTTACTTCGACAGGGGTGAGCAGTTCTTC.

The table lists this clone with a few counts. This chain links TRBV5-5 with TRBJ1-1, with 7 nucleotides matching TRBD1. The CDR3 length is 15 residues. The V gene end was trimmed by 0 bases and the J gene end by 5 bases; junction bases not matched to a gene: 7. CDR1 and CDR2 from the germline V gene are SGHKS and YYEKEE (reference sequence). The CDR3 loop is CASSLVLQGRTEAFF. CDR3 DNA: TGTGCCAGCAGCTTGGTGTTACAGGGGAGGACTGAAGCTTTCTTT. Filled out from reference TRBV5-5 and TRBJ1-1, the complete variable domain reads DAGVTQSPTHLIKTRGQQVTLRCSPISGHKSVSWYQQVLGQGPQFIFQYYEKEERGRGNFPDRFSARQFPNYSSELNVNALLLGDSALYLCASSLVLQGRTEAFFGQGTRLTVV.

The chain couples TRBV4-2 to TRBJ2-1; D might be TRBD1 (6 bases). The ends were cut back, 1 base at V and 4 bases at J, with 11 bases in the middle. CDR1 and CDR2 (germline): LGHNA, YNFKEQ. CDR3 size: 15 residues. CDR3 sequence: CASSQVIGGYNEQFF. The CDR3 DNA sequence: TGTGCCAGCAGCCAAGTCATAGGGGGATACAATGAGCAGTTCTTC.

This clone was observed a handful of times. V usage is TRBV19 and J usage is TRBJ2-5, with TRBD1 matching 8 bases. The CDR3 loop spans 14 amino acids. CDR1 and CDR2 from the germline V gene are LNHDA and SQIVND (reference sequence). Unmatched junction bases numbered 7, after V lost 5 bases and J lost 5 bases. CDR3 in amino acids: CASSFRGLGETQYF. The CDR3 nucleotides are TGTGCCAGTAGTTTCAGGGGGCTAGGTGAGACCCAGTACTTC.